This note documents a single T cell receptor beta chain sequence. The antigen this receptor binds is unknown. No quality values exist for individual bases; no much larger clone is one base distant. The CDR3 holds 15 amino acids from the cysteine to the phenylalanine. The DNA shown is the 45-base CDR3, in frame from base 1. The junction shows trimming of 2 bases on V and 4 bases on J, plus 14 bases between the germline ends. CDR1 and CDR2 are read off the germline V gene (reference sequence) as LNHDA and SQIVND. The CDR3 regions of human TCRbeta chains were analyzed by immunosequencing. The study's own analysis went as follows. TCRs in the repertoires were compared against a reference library of SARS-CoV-2-specific TCRs that had been generated with the MIRA antigen-specificity platform. Breadth meant the fraction of unique TCRs that were SARS-CoV-2-associated, whereas depth meant the fraction of total T cells that were SARS-CoV-2-associated. Using the MIRA data, every spike-specific TCR was mapped to the spike region that the TCR reacted to and assigned to either a CD4 or a CD8 class. Log10-transformed breadth and depth values were compared by one-way ANOVA with Sidak's multiple comparisons tests. The table was pulled from immuneACCESS by TCRdb, which kept in-frame rearrangements only. Such tables lose some clones; where checked, under half of the loss comes from unresolved V genes, and the rest has no known cause. The V and J calls and clone size were taken over from that table, and D and trimming were inferred from the DNA. The sample profile shows some 89,000 clones; about 88% of them were found once. The ten largest account for approximately 3% of the sample.

The source of the sample is a study of T cell responses to AZD1222 COVID-19 vaccine listed by TCRdb under 2021. At the level of the whole study: AZD1222 recipients with second doses at about 4 weeks or about 12 weeks were pooled, because spike-specific TCR depth and breadth did not differ between schedules. TCR sequencing was performed for approximately 240 trial participants, of whom some 200 were given two doses of AZD1222 and around 25 were given two doses of MenACWY control vaccine. Enrollment into the trials was organized by age into subgroups of 18-55, 56-69 and 70-plus years, and those subgroups contained approximately 150, 30 and 60 TCR-sequenced participants, respectively.

Read against the paper, the sample's time point label means: baseline before first vaccination. Samples from vaccinated people were obtained from the UK trials COV001 and COV002, which included a single-blind randomized controlled phase 2/3 trial of AZD1222 (ChAdOx1 nCoV-19) in healthy adults. Trial participant PBMC samples were collected at day 0 and day 28 after the second dose for TCRbeta chain sequencing. The full study reports these points: Participants were mostly white British, with more females than males. The authors suggested clonal diversity may have been underestimated. A significant rise in spike-specific TCR breadth and depth was observed after two AZD1222 doses relative to day 0 and relative to MenACWY recipients. Because no samples from the day 14 peak response were available, repertoires could be characterized only after the peak T cell response. Conclusions about previously exposed vaccinees were limited because only six AZD1222 recipients were SARS-CoV-2 seropositive at baseline. Reportedly, close to half of the unique spike-specific TCRs recognized epitopes lying outside the regions that are mutated in the B.1.351 and B.1.1.7 variants. In the small 56-69-year group, the increase in depth fell short of significance, most likely because of low power. Vaccine-associated CD4 TCRs spanned the whole spike protein, with dominant responses in regions 160-218 and 743-854.

The sample here was peripheral blood, taken on day 0 of AZD1222 vaccination. The chain was built from TRBV19 and TRBJ1-1; the D gene cannot be resolved reliably. The receptor was derived from an adult in good health. The CDR3 amino acid sequence is: CASSIYEGPGTEAFF. The sequenced DNA: TGTGCCAGTAGTATATATGAGGGCCCCGGCACTGAAGCTTTCTTT.